This T cell receptor (beta chain) was documented in a study of cytomegalovirus exposure and HLA in healthy donors. The PCR contained 60 Vbeta and 13 Jbeta primers. Clones were sequenced by immunoSEQ multiplex PCR, and TCRdb holds only the in-frame ones, with some missing. The sample shows about 130,000 clones, around 9.7% of them seen only once. Germline assignment: CDR1 SGHRS and CDR2 YFSETQ. This CDR3 has 14 amino acids. V dropped 2 bases and J dropped 3; count of bases not matched to a gene: 4. Study-wide points: Rates of TCR association differed by HLA locus in a later analysis, with DRB1 highest and HLA-C lowest. Highly shared sequence variants in one cluster were likely a sequencing artifact. Some TCR beta chains (about 180 of them) were listed as cytomegalovirus-associated.

This clone was seen a few times. No antigen is known for it. Sequencing input: PBMCs. This chain uses TRBV5-1 with TRBJ2-7; 8 bases match TRBD2. The sequence derives from a man aged 50 or older in good health and CMV-seronegative. For the CDR3, the DNA is TGCGCCAGCAGCTTAGCGGGAGACTACTACGAGCAGTACTTC. Translation: CASSLAGDYYEQYF.